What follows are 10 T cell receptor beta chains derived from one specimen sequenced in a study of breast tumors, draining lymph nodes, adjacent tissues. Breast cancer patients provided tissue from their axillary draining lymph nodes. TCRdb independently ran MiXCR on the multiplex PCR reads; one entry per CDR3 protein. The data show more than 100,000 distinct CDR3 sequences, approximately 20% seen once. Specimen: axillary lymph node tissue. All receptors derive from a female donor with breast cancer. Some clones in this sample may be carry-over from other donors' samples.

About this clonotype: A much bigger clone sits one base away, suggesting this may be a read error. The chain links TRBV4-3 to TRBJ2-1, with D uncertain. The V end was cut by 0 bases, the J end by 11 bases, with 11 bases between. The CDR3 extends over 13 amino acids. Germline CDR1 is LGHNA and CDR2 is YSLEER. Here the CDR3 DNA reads TGCGCCAGCAGCCAAGAAATGGTCTGTAAGCAGTTCTTC. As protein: CASSQEMVCKQFF.

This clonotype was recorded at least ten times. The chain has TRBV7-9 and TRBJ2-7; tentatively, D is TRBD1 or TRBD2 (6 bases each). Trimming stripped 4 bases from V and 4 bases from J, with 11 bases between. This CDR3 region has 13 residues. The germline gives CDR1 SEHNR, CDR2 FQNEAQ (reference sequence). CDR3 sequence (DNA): TGTGCCAGCAGCTACCAGGGGAGGTACGAGCAGTACTTC. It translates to CASSYQGRYEQYF.

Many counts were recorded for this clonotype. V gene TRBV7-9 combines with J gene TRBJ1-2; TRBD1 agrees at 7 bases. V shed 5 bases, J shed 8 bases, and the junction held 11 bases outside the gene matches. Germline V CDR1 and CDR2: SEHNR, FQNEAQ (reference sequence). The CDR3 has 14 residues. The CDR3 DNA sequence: TGTGCCAGCAGCCCTAGGACAGGAACTATGGGCTACACCTTC. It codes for CASSPRTGTMGYTF.

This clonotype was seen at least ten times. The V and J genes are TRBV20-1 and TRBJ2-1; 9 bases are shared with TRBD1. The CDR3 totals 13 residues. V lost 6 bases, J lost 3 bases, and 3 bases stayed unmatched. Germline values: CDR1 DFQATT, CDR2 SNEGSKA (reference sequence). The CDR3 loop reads CSARTGVYNEQFF. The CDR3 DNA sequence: TGCAGTGCACGGACAGGGGTCTACAATGAGCAGTTCTTC.

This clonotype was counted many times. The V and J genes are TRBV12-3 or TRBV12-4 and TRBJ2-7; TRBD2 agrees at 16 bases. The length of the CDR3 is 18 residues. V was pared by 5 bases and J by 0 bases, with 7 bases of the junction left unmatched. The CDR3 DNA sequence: TGTGCCAGCAGTCAGGGACTAGCGGGAGGGACCAGCTCCTACGAGCAGTACTTC. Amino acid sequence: CASSQGLAGGTSSYEQYF.

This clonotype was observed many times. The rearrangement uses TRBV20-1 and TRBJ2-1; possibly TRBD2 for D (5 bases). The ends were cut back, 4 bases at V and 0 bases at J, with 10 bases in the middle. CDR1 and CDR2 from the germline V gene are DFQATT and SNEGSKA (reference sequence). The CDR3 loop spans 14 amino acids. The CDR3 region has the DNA TGCAGTGCTAAAGCGGTCAGCTCCTACAATGAGCAGTTCTTC. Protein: CSAKAVSSYNEQFF.

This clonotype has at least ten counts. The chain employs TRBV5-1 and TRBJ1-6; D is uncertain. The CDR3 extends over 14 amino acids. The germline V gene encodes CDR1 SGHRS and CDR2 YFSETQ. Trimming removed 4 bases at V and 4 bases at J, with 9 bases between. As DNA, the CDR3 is TGCGCCAGCAGCGACGGGGTATATAATTCACCCCTCCACTTT. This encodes CASSDGVYNSPLHF.

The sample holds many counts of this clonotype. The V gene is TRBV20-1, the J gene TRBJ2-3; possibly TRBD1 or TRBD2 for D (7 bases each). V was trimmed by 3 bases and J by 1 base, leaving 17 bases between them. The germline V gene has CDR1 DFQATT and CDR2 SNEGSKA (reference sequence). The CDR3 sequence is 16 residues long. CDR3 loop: CSARAGRGRGTDTQYF. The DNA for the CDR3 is TGCAGTGCTAGGGCGGGGAGGGGGCGAGGCACAGATACGCAGTATTTT.

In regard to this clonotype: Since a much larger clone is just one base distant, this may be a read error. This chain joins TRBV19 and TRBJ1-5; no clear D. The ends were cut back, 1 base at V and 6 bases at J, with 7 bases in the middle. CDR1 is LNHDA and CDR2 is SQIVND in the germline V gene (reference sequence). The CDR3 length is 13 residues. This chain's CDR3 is CASSIGRGQPQHF. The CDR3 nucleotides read TGTGCCAGTAGTATAGGGCGGGGTCAGCCCCAGCATTTT.

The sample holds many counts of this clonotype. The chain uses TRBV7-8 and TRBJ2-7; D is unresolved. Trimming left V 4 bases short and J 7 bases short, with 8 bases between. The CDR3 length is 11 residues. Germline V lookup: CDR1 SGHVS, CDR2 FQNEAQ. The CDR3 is CASSSAAEQYF. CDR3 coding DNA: TGTGCCAGCAGCTCAGCAGCGGAGCAGTACTTC.